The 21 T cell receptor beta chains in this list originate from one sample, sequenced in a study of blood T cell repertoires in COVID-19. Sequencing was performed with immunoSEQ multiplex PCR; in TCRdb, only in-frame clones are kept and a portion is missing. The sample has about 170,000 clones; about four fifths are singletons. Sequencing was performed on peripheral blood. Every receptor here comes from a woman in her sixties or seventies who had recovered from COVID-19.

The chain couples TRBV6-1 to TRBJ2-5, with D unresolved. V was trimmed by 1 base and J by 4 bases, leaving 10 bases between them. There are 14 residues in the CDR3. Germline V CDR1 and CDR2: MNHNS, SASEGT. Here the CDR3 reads CASSEGSRGETQYF. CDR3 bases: TGTGCCAGCAGTGAAGGGTCCCGAGGAGAGACCCAGTACTTC.

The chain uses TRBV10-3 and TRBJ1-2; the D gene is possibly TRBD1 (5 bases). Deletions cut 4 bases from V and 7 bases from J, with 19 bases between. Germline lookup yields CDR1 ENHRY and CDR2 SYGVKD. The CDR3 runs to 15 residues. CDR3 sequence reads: CAISGMQGLVSGYTF. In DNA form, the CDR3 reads TGTGCCATCAGTGGAATGCAGGGTCTGGTTAGTGGCTACACCTTC.

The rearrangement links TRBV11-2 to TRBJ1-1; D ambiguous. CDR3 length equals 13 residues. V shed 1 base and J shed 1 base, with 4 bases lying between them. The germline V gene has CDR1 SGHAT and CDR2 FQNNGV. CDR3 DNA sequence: TGTGCCAGCAGCTTAGGTAGGAACACTGAAGCTTTCTTT. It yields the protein CASSLGRNTEAFF.

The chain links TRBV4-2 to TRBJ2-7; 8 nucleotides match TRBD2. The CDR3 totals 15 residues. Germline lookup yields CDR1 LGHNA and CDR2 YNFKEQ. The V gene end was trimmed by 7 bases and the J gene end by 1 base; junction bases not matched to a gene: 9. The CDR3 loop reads CASTRSGSGSYEQYF. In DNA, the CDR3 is TGTGCCAGCACCCGGAGCGGGAGTGGATCCTACGAGCAGTACTTC.

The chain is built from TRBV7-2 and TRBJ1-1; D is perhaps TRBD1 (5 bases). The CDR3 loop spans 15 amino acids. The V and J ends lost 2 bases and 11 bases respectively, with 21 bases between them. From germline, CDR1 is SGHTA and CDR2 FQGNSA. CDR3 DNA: TGTGCCAGCAGCTTACCGGGAGGGGTGGCCCTTGGGGCTTTCTTT. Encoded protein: CASSLPGGVALGAFF.

The CDR3 loop is CASTLGLHYEQYF. In DNA, the CDR3 is TGTGCCAGCACCCTGGGACTCCACTACGAGCAGTACTTC. J is TRBJ2-7 and V is TRBV21-1; the D call of TRBD2 is as the table states it, not checked on the DNA. TRBV21-1 is a known pseudogene. The CDR3 is 13 amino acids.

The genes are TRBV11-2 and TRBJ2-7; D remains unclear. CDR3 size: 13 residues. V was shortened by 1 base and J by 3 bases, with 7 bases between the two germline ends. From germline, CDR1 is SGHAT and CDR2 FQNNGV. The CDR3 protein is CASSLGSVYEQYF. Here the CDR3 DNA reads TGTGCCAGCAGCTTAGGCAGTGTCTACGAGCAGTACTTC.

DNA for the CDR3: TGTGCCAGCCCGGGACAGAAGAGCTACGAGCAGTACTTC. It specifies CASPGQKSYEQYF. The chain employs TRBV2 and TRBJ2-7; 7 bases are shared with TRBD1. This CDR3 spans 13 amino acids. Trimming cost V 8 bases and J 3 bases; bases outside gene matches: 7. CDR1 is SNHLY and CDR2 is FYNNEI in the germline V gene.

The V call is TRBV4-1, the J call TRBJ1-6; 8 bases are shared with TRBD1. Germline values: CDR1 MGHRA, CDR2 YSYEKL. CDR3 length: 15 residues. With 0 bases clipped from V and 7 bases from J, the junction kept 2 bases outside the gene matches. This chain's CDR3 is CASSQDDRGNSPLHF. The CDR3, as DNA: TGCGCCAGCAGCCAAGACGACAGGGGAAATTCACCCCTCCACTTT.

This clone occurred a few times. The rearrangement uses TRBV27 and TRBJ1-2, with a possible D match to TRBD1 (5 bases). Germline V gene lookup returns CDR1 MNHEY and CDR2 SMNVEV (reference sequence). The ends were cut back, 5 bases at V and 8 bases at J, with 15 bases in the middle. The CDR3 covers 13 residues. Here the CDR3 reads CASSGRPGGGYTF. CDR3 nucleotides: TGTGCCAGCAGTGGCCGCCCCGGGGGAGGCTACACCTTC.

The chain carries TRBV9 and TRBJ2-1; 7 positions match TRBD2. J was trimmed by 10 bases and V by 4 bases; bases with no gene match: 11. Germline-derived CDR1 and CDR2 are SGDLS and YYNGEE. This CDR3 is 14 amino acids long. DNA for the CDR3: TGTGCCAGCAGCCCCGCACTAGCGCGCCCCGAGCAGTTCTTC. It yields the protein CASSPALARPEQFF.

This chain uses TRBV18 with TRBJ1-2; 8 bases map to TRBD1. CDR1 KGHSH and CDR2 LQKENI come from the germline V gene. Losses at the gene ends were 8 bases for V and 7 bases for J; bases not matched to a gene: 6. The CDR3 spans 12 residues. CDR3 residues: CASDDRGRGYTF. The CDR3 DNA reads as TGTGCCAGCGACGACAGGGGCCGTGGCTACACCTTC.

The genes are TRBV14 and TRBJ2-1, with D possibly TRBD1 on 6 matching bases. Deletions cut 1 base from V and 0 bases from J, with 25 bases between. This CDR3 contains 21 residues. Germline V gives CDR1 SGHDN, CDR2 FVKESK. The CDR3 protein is CASSQVSLPGHRPTSYNEQFF. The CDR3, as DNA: TGTGCCAGCAGCCAAGTTAGCCTCCCGGGACACAGGCCCACCTCCTACAATGAGCAGTTCTTC.

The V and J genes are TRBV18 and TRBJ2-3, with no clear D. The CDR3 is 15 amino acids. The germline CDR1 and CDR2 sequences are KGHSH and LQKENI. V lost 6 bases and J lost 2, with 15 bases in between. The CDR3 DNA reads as TGTGCCAGCTCCCTCGATCAGTACACCACAGATACGCAGTATTTT. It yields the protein CASSLDQYTTDTQYF.

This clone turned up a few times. The CDR3 here is CASGDLRPGPQHF. The CDR3 DNA reads as TGTGCCAGCGGCGACCTACGGCCGGGGCCCCAGCATTTT. The chain is built from TRBV12-3 or TRBV12-4 and TRBJ1-5; no clear D gene. V was pared by 8 bases and J by 9 bases, with 17 bases between. This CDR3 is built from 13 residues.

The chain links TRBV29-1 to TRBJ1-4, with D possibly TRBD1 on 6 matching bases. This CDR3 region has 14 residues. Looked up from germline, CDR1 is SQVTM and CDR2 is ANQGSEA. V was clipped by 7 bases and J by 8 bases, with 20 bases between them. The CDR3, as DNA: TGCAGCGCTACCAAGGACAGTACATCAGAAAAACTGTTTTTT. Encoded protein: CSATKDSTSEKLFF.

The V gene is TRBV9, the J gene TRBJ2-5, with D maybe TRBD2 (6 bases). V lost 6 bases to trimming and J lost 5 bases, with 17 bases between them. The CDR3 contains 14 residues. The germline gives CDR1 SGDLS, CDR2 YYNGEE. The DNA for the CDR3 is TGTGCCAGCACCCCGGCGGGGCTGCCGGAGACCCAGTACTTC. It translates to CASTPAGLPETQYF.

CDR3 DNA: TGTGCCAGCTCACCGGGGACTAGCGGGACTCGGGGCGAGCAGTACTTC. It encodes CASSPGTSGTRGEQYF. The genes are TRBV18 and TRBJ2-7; 13 bases fit TRBD2. CDR1 is KGHSH, CDR2 LQKENI, per germline. V lost 3 bases, J lost 6 bases, and 8 bases stayed unmatched. The CDR3 consists of 16 residues.

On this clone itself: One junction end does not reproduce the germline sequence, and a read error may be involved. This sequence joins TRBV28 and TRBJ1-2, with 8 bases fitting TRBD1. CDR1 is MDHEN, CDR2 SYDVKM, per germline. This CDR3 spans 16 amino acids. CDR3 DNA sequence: TGTGCCAGCAGATCCTACACAGGGGGGCCTAATTATGGCTACACCTTC. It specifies CASRSYTGGPNYGYTF.

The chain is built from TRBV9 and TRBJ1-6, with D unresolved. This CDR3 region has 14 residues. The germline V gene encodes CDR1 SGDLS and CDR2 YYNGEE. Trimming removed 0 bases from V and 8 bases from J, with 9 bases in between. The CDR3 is CASSVARSYSPLHF. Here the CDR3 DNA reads TGTGCCAGCAGCGTAGCTCGAAGCTATTCACCCCTCCACTTT.

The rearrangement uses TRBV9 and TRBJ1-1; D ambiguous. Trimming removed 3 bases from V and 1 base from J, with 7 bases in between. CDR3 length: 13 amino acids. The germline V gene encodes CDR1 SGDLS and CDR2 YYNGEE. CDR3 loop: CASSAHSNTEAFF. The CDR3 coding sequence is TGTGCCAGCAGCGCCCACTCGAACACTGAAGCTTTCTTT.